The following is a TCR beta chain sequence with its context. CDR3 size: 15 residues. V shed 5 bases, J shed 1 base, and the junction held 5 bases outside the gene matches. Germline V gene lookup returns CDR1 MNHEY and CDR2 SMNVEV (reference sequence). The data belong to a study of blood T cell repertoires in COVID-19. Looking at the study overall: From the United States, Italy and Spain came samples of acute and convalescent COVID-19.

As handled by the study authors: The authors estimated nucleated cell counts from reference gene primer amplification. TCRdb's copy holds only in-frame clones and misses some; the assay was immunoSEQ multiplex PCR. That table gives V, J and clone size, and the DNA gave D and trimming. The sample lists about 170,000 clones, more than 85% occurring once. The sequenced sample was peripheral blood. This clonotype was sampled from an elderly woman in a cohort sampled during active or convalescent COVID-19. The chain carries TRBV27 and TRBJ2-5; 9 positions match TRBD2. CDR3 region: CASSPLAGIQETQYF. CDR3 DNA: TGTGCCAGCAGTCCCCTAGCGGGGATCCAAGAGACCCAGTACTTC.